A selection of T cell receptor beta chains follows, all from one sample in a study of blood T cell repertoires in COVID-19. Profiling relied on immunoSEQ multiplex PCR, and the TCRdb table lists in-frame clones only, not all of them. The sample records 140,000 to 150,000 clones, around 80% being singletons. The sequencing input was peripheral blood. The source of these receptors is a man aged 45 to 65 with acute or convalescent COVID-19. Both conserved end residues are part of each CDR3. The order of the fields is clone size, V gene, D gene, J gene, CDR3 DNA, CDR3 protein. The D gene is left open where the match is weak. Clone size is shown for a subset of rows, as once, few, many or a class of expanded clone.

clone_size: NA; v_call: TRBV30; d_call: NA; j_call: TRBJ1-2; cdr3_nt: TGTGCCTGGAGTGTGGGGGGGCGGGCTGGCTACACCTTC; cdr3_aa: CAWSVGGRAGYTF
clone_size: NA; v_call: TRBV6-2/TRBV6-3; d_call: NA; j_call: TRBJ1-6; cdr3_nt: TGTGCCAGCAGTTACCGCGAAGTTGTAGCCTCAAATTCACCCCTCCACTTT; cdr3_aa: CASSYREVVASNSPLHF
clone_size: NA; v_call: TRBV28; d_call: NA; j_call: TRBJ1-2; cdr3_nt: TGTGCCAGCAGCAGGGTTAACTATGGCTACACCTTC; cdr3_aa: CASSRVNYGYTF
clone_size: NA; v_call: TRBV4-1; d_call: TRBD1; j_call: TRBJ1-1; cdr3_nt: TGCGCCAGCAGCCAGCAGGGGGCGGTCACTGAAGCTTTCTTT; cdr3_aa: CASSQQGAVTEAFF
clone_size: NA; v_call: TRBV6-5; d_call: NA; j_call: TRBJ1-1; cdr3_nt: TGTGCCAGCAACCTACCAGGGGTCGGCACTGAAGCTTTCTTT; cdr3_aa: CASNLPGVGTEAFF
clone_size: NA; v_call: TRBV6-2/TRBV6-3; d_call: NA; j_call: TRBJ2-3; cdr3_nt: TGTGCCAGCAGTTACTCGAATCTCGACAGGGAGGCAGATACGCAGTATTTT; cdr3_aa: CASSYSNLDREADTQYF
clone_size: NA; v_call: TRBV5-1; d_call: TRBD1; j_call: TRBJ1-2; cdr3_nt: TGCGCCAGCAGCCCCACAGGGGGAGCTAACTATGGCTACACCTTC; cdr3_aa: CASSPTGGANYGYTF
clone_size: few; v_call: TRBV5-1; d_call: TRBD2; j_call: TRBJ2-1; cdr3_nt: TGCGCCAGCAGCCACACTAGCGGATACAATGAGCAGTTCTTC; cdr3_aa: CASSHTSGYNEQFF
clone_size: NA; v_call: TRBV19; d_call: TRBD1; j_call: TRBJ2-5; cdr3_nt: TGTGCCAGTAGTACGACAGGGGGCCAAGAGACCCAGTACTTC; cdr3_aa: CASSTTGGQETQYF
clone_size: NA; v_call: TRBV10-1; d_call: NA; j_call: TRBJ2-7; cdr3_nt: TGCGCCAGCAGTGTCGGGATAAACTACGAGCAGTACTTC; cdr3_aa: CASSVGINYEQYF
clone_size: once; v_call: TRBV12-3/TRBV12-4; d_call: NA; j_call: TRBJ2-5; cdr3_nt: TGTGCCAGCAACCAAAGGGGGACCCAGTACTTC; cdr3_aa: CASNQRGTQYF
clone_size: NA; v_call: TRBV19; d_call: NA; j_call: TRBJ2-5; cdr3_nt: TGTGCCAGTAGTATTGTCGGCCTAGCTCGGGGGGAGACCCAGTACTTC; cdr3_aa: CASSIVGLARGETQYF
clone_size: NA; v_call: TRBV24-1; d_call: TRBD1; j_call: TRBJ2-1; cdr3_nt: TGTGCCACCAGTGGGACCCGGGACAGGTACAATGAGCAGTTCTTC; cdr3_aa: CATSGTRDRYNEQFF
clone_size: NA; v_call: TRBV27; d_call: NA; j_call: TRBJ2-7; cdr3_nt: TGTGCCAGCAGTTCGCTTAAGCAGGGTCAGCAGTACTTC; cdr3_aa: CASSSLKQGQQYF
clone_size: NA; v_call: TRBV4-1; d_call: NA; j_call: TRBJ1-3; cdr3_nt: TGCGCCAGCAGCCAAGCTCTGTCGAGCTCTGGAAACACCATATATTTT; cdr3_aa: CASSQALSSSGNTIYF
clone_size: few; v_call: TRBV27; d_call: TRBD2; j_call: TRBJ2-7; cdr3_nt: TGTGCCAGCAGTTTACTGCGACGTGGGACTAGCGGGGGGGTACCCTACGAGCAGTACTTC; cdr3_aa: CASSLLRRGTSGGVPYEQYF
clone_size: NA; v_call: TRBV12-3/TRBV12-4; d_call: NA; j_call: TRBJ2-5; cdr3_nt: TGTGCCAGCAGTACGGGACAAAGGGAGACCCAGTACTTC; cdr3_aa: CASSTGQRETQYF
clone_size: NA; v_call: TRBV28; d_call: TRBD1; j_call: TRBJ1-5; cdr3_nt: TGTGCCAGCCGGGACAGATCTTATAGCAATCAGCCCCAGCATTTT; cdr3_aa: CASRDRSYSNQPQHF
clone_size: once; v_call: TRBV7-6; d_call: TRBD2; j_call: TRBJ2-3; cdr3_nt: TGTGCCAGCAGCTCCTTGGATAGCGGGGGACCGACAGATACGCAGTATTTT; cdr3_aa: CASSSLDSGGPTDTQYF
clone_size: once; v_call: TRBV7-8; d_call: TRBD1; j_call: TRBJ1-5; cdr3_nt: TGTGCCAGCAGCCTCCGGACAGGTTGGGGCCAGCCCCAGCATTTT; cdr3_aa: CASSLRTGWGQPQHF
clone_size: NA; v_call: TRBV11-2; d_call: NA; j_call: TRBJ2-1; cdr3_nt: TGTGCCAGCAGCGGAGGAGCGTTTTCCTCCTACAATGAGCAGTTCTTC; cdr3_aa: CASSGGAFSSYNEQFF
clone_size: NA; v_call: TRBV29-1; d_call: NA; j_call: TRBJ2-3; cdr3_nt: TGCAGCGTAGGGGGGGGCACAGATACGCAGTATTTT; cdr3_aa: CSVGGGTDTQYF
clone_size: NA; v_call: TRBV3-1/TRBV3-2; d_call: NA; j_call: TRBJ1-3; cdr3_nt: TGTGCCAGCAGCCAACAACAGACAAGAAACACCATATATTTT; cdr3_aa: CASSQQQTRNTIYF
clone_size: NA; v_call: TRBV4-1; d_call: TRBD1; j_call: TRBJ2-3; cdr3_nt: TGCGCCAGCAGCCTTAGACAGGGGAACACAGATACGCAGTATTTT; cdr3_aa: CASSLRQGNTDTQYF
clone_size: few; v_call: TRBV5-1; d_call: NA; j_call: TRBJ2-3; cdr3_nt: TGCGCCAGCCGCTCTTATCGAACAGGTGTTACTAGCACAGATACGCAGTATTTT; cdr3_aa: CASRSYRTGVTSTDTQYF
clone_size: NA; v_call: TRBV19; d_call: NA; j_call: TRBJ1-5; cdr3_nt: TGTGCCAGTAGTATCGGACAAACGAGCAATCAGCCCCAGCATTTT; cdr3_aa: CASSIGQTSNQPQHF
clone_size: NA; v_call: TRBV11-2; d_call: TRBD2; j_call: TRBJ2-5; cdr3_nt: TGTGCCAGCAGCTTCCTCACTCGCAGACTAGCGGGGGGAGAGACCCAGTACTTC; cdr3_aa: CASSFLTRRLAGGETQYF
clone_size: NA; v_call: TRBV5-8; d_call: NA; j_call: TRBJ2-2; cdr3_nt: TGTGCCAGCAGCCCGCGGGGACAGTTCGCGAACACCGGGGAGCTGTTTTTT; cdr3_aa: CASSPRGQFANTGELFF
clone_size: NA; v_call: TRBV28; d_call: NA; j_call: TRBJ2-2; cdr3_nt: TGTGCCAGCAGTTTAATAGGGGCGAACACCGGGGAGCTGTTTTTT; cdr3_aa: CASSLIGANTGELFF
clone_size: NA; v_call: TRBV3-1/TRBV3-2; d_call: NA; j_call: TRBJ2-6; cdr3_nt: TGTGCCAGCAGCTCCCGCGGGACTTTCTCTGGGGCCAACGTCCTGACTTTC; cdr3_aa: CASSSRGTFSGANVLTF
clone_size: NA; v_call: TRBV27; d_call: TRBD1; j_call: TRBJ2-7; cdr3_nt: TGTGCCAGCAGTTTATCGGGACAGGGGGTCGGCGAGCAGTACTTC; cdr3_aa: CASSLSGQGVGEQYF
clone_size: NA; v_call: TRBV7-6; d_call: NA; j_call: TRBJ1-5; cdr3_nt: TGTGCCAGCAGCTCTGGGACAAGCAATCAGCCCCAGCATTTT; cdr3_aa: CASSSGTSNQPQHF
clone_size: NA; v_call: TRBV14; d_call: NA; j_call: TRBJ1-1; cdr3_nt: TGTGCCAGCAGCCAAATGGGGGGTCGAGTACAGGTGGAAGCTTTCTTT; cdr3_aa: CASSQMGGRVQVEAFF
clone_size: NA; v_call: TRBV29-1; d_call: NA; j_call: TRBJ2-2; cdr3_nt: TGCAGCGTTGAAGGGGCGGGCCAGGAAGACACCGGGGAGCTGTTTTTT; cdr3_aa: CSVEGAGQEDTGELFF
clone_size: NA; v_call: TRBV9; d_call: NA; j_call: TRBJ1-1; cdr3_nt: TGTGCCAGCAGCGCCCAGGGGACGTTATTGAACACTGAAGCTTTCTTT; cdr3_aa: CASSAQGTLLNTEAFF
clone_size: NA; v_call: TRBV6-4; d_call: NA; j_call: TRBJ1-2; cdr3_nt: TGTGCCAGCACCCCTCTACCCGGGGGACTCTATGGCTACACCTTC; cdr3_aa: CASTPLPGGLYGYTF
clone_size: NA; v_call: TRBV7-8; d_call: TRBD1; j_call: TRBJ2-6; cdr3_nt: TGTGCCAGCAGCTTAGACGGGACAGGGGATGGGGCCAACGTCCTGACTTTC; cdr3_aa: CASSLDGTGDGANVLTF
clone_size: NA; v_call: TRBV15; d_call: NA; j_call: TRBJ2-7; cdr3_nt: TGTGCCACCAGGATGGACGGGCTGGGGGGAGTGAGGGAGCAGTACTTC; cdr3_aa: CATRMDGLGGVREQYF
clone_size: NA; v_call: TRBV14; d_call: NA; j_call: TRBJ2-1; cdr3_nt: TGTGCCAGCAGCCGACTGGGGGGGCCGATTAATGAGCAGTTCTTC; cdr3_aa: CASSRLGGPINEQFF
clone_size: NA; v_call: TRBV10-3; d_call: TRBD1; j_call: TRBJ1-2; cdr3_nt: TGTGCCATCAGGGACAGGGAGGGACAGGGTGCCTATGGCTACACCTTC; cdr3_aa: CAIRDREGQGAYGYTF
clone_size: NA; v_call: TRBV3-1/TRBV3-2; d_call: NA; j_call: TRBJ2-3; cdr3_nt: TGTGCCAGCAGCCATCCGGGAAAAGGCTCAGATACGCAGTATTTT; cdr3_aa: CASSHPGKGSDTQYF
clone_size: NA; v_call: TRBV2; d_call: TRBD1; j_call: TRBJ2-1; cdr3_nt: TGTGCCAGCAGCGAAGACAGGGGGACGGACAATGAGCAGTTCTTC; cdr3_aa: CASSEDRGTDNEQFF
clone_size: NA; v_call: TRBV19; d_call: NA; j_call: TRBJ2-2; cdr3_nt: TGTGCCAGTAGTCCCGGCAGGTATGGCACCGGGGAGCTGTTTTTT; cdr3_aa: CASSPGRYGTGELFF